What follows are 27 T cell receptor beta chains derived from one specimen sequenced in a study of shared clonotypes between healthy human individuals. Only in-frame clones appear in the TCRdb table, and some are missing; sequencing was by immunoSEQ multiplex PCR. The table includes roughly 2.2 million clones, 85% to 95% detected once. Material: naive CD4+ T cells from PBMCs. Subset here: CD45RA+ positively selected. These receptors were collected from a man aged 18-30 years in good health. Some clones in this sample may be carry-over from other donors' samples.

The chain links TRBV19 to TRBJ1-1; TRBD1 agrees at 9 bases. Trimming took 3 bases from V and 1 from J; bases not matched to a gene: 3. Germline V gene sequence: CDR1 LNHDA, CDR2 SQIVND (reference sequence). The length of the CDR3 is 15 residues. The CDR3 sequence is CASSIGTGWNTEAFF. CDR3 nucleotides: TGTGCCAGTAGTATCGGGACAGGGTGGAACACTGAAGCTTTCTTT. Full variable domain (outside the CDR3, taken from reference TRBV19 and TRBJ1-1): DGGITQSPKYLFRKEGQNVTLSCEQNLNHDAMYWYRQDPGQGLRLIYYSQIVNDFQKGDIAEGYSVSREKKESFPLTVTSAQKNPTAFYLCASSIGTGWNTEAFFGQGTRLTVV.

The chain links TRBV5-6 to TRBJ1-1; D is undetermined. Deletions cut 2 bases from V and 1 base from J, with 9 bases between. Germline V gene lookup returns CDR1 SGHDT and CDR2 YYEEEE. The CDR3 consists of 14 residues. The CDR3 is CASSFGGRNTEAFF. The DNA for the CDR3 is TGTGCCAGCAGCTTCGGAGGTAGGAACACTGAAGCTTTCTTT. Variable domain in full (rest from reference TRBV5-6 and TRBJ1-1): DAGVTQSPTHLIKTRGQQVTLRCSPKSGHDTVSWYQQALGQGPQFIFQYYEEEERQRGNFPDRFSGHQFPNYSSELNVNALLLGDSALYLCASSFGGRNTEAFFGQGTRLTVV.

The chain employs TRBV30 and TRBJ1-1; 8 positions match TRBD1. J gave up 12 bases and V 1 base, and 4 bases lay outside the gene matches. Germline-derived CDR1 and CDR2 are GTSNPN and SVGIG (reference sequence). This CDR3 is built from 11 residues. This chain's CDR3 is CAWSGGQGSFF. DNA for the CDR3: TGTGCCTGGAGTGGCGGACAGGGATCTTTCTTT.

This clone was counted a few times. The rearrangement links TRBV11-2 to TRBJ1-2; unclear D gene. V was shortened by 1 base and J by 6 bases, with 15 bases between the two germline ends. Germline V gives CDR1 SGHAT, CDR2 FQNNGV. This CDR3 contains 15 residues. The CDR3 DNA sequence: TGTGCCAGCAGCTTAGCGGCCATCGGTTGGAATGGCTACACCTTC. Its translation is CASSLAAIGWNGYTF.

V usage is TRBV4-1 and J usage is TRBJ1-1; D is unclear. Germline values: CDR1 MGHRA, CDR2 YSYEKL. V was shortened by 4 bases and J by 0 bases, with 15 bases between the two germline ends. The CDR3 runs 16 residues. CDR3 DNA: TGCGCCAGCAGCCCAACTGGTGTGGCCCTGAACACTGAAGCTTTCTTT. Its protein is CASSPTGVALNTEAFF.

This chain's CDR3 is CASSLPLGMTSTDTQYF. The DNA of the CDR3 is TGTGCCAGCAGCCTGCCCCTGGGAATGACTAGCACAGATACGCAGTATTTT. The chain carries TRBV7-9 and TRBJ2-3; the D is unclear. The CDR3 extends over 17 amino acids. Per germline, CDR1 SEHNR and CDR2 FQNEAQ (reference sequence). Trimming cost V 5 bases and J 0 bases, with 18 bases left between them.

The chain carries TRBV18 and TRBJ2-1; TRBD2 agrees at 8 bases. After removal of 6 bases from V and 7 bases from J, the junction contained 8 bases not matched to a gene. The CDR3 has 14 amino acids. Germline V gene sequence: CDR1 KGHSH, CDR2 LQKENI. The DNA of the CDR3 is TGTGCCAGCTCTCGAGCGGGAGTGGTGAATGAGCAGTTCTTC. The encoded protein is CASSRAGVVNEQFF.

The V call is TRBV6-6, the J call TRBJ2-1; D is possibly TRBD2 (6 bases). Germline V CDR1 and CDR2: MNHNY, SVGAGI (reference sequence). V lost 6 bases, J lost 4 bases, and 13 bases lay in between. There are 14 residues in the CDR3. The CDR3 here is CASSPGTLYNEQFF. The CDR3 DNA reads as TGTGCCAGCAGCCCCGGGACTCTATACAATGAGCAGTTCTTC.

This clone appeared once. The J gene is TRBJ1-4, the V gene TRBV7-9; no definite D call. Germline CDR1 is SEHNR and CDR2 is FQNEAQ (reference sequence). The germline V and J ends were trimmed by 1 base and 5 bases, with 14 bases remaining between them. The CDR3 runs 16 residues. CDR3 amino acids: CASSLGRETYNEKLFF. In DNA form, the CDR3 reads TGTGCCAGCAGCTTAGGTAGAGAAACTTACAATGAAAAACTGTTTTTT.

CDR3 DNA sequence: TGTGCCAGCAGTGGGGACAGGTTTAATGAAAAACTGTTTTTT. This sequence encodes CASSGDRFNEKLFF. The rearrangement links TRBV2 to TRBJ1-4; TRBD1 aligns across 8 bases. This CDR3 spans 14 amino acids. Looked up from germline, CDR1 is SNHLY and CDR2 is FYNNEI. Trimming took 4 bases from V and 4 from J; bases not matched to a gene: 2. The whole variable domain, remainder taken from reference TRBV2 and TRBJ1-4, is EPEVTQTPSHQVTQMGQEVILRCVPISNHLYFYWYRQILGQKVEFLVSFYNNEISEKSEIFDDQFSVERPDGSNFTLKIRSTKLEDSAMYFCASSGDRFNEKLFFGSGTQLSVL.

This sequence joins TRBV5-5 and TRBJ2-5; D call uncertain. With the DNA end fitting TRBJ2-7 better, the J assignment may be wrong. CDR1 is SGHKS, CDR2 YYEKEE, per germline (reference sequence). The CDR3 totals 13 residues. The CDR3 protein is CASSPGPNYEQYF. The CDR3 nucleotides read TGTGCCAGCAGCCCCGGACCGAACTACGAGCAGTACTTC.

V and J are TRBV18 and TRBJ1-1; possible D gene TRBD1, 5 bases. CDR1 KGHSH and CDR2 LQKENI come from the germline V gene. The V end lost 7 bases, the J end lost 1 base, and 10 bases lay between the germline ends. CDR3 size: 13 residues. The chain's CDR3 is CASFSTANTEAFF. In DNA, the CDR3 is TGTGCCAGCTTCTCGACAGCGAACACTGAAGCTTTCTTT. Filled out from reference TRBV18 and TRBJ1-1, the complete variable domain reads NAGVMQNPRHLVRRRGQEARLRCSPMKGHSHVYWYRQLPEEGLKFMVYLQKENIIDESGMPKERFSAEFPKEGPSILRIQQVVRGDSAAYFCASFSTANTEAFFGQGTRLTVV.

V and J are TRBV18 and TRBJ2-7, with D hard to call. CDR3 length: 15 residues. The germline V and J ends were trimmed by 1 base and 4 bases, with 14 bases remaining between them. Germline lookup yields CDR1 KGHSH and CDR2 LQKENI. The CDR3 sequence is CASSPLAAGRYEQYF. In DNA form, the CDR3 reads TGTGCCAGCTCACCACTTGCCGCCGGCAGGTACGAGCAGTACTTC.

This clone was counted once. The rearrangement uses TRBV5-5 and TRBJ2-2, with D possibly matching TRBD1 (6 bases). The CDR3 length is 14 residues. Looked up from germline, CDR1 is SGHKS and CDR2 is YYEKEE (reference sequence). V shed 3 bases and J shed 4 bases, with 10 bases lying between them. Here the CDR3 reads CASSSGQLTGELFF. The CDR3 DNA follows: TGTGCCAGCAGCTCAGGACAGCTCACCGGGGAGCTGTTTTTT.

The V call is TRBV19, the J call TRBJ1-4; tentatively, D is TRBD1 (5 bases). V lost 9 bases to trimming and J lost 7 bases, with 15 bases between them. Germline CDR1 and CDR2: LNHDA and SQIVND (reference sequence). The CDR3 extends over 13 amino acids. Written as DNA, the CDR3 is TGTGCCAGGCACAGAGGGACCTTTGAAAAACTGTTTTTT. Its protein is CARHRGTFEKLFF.

About this clone: Additional DNA sequences in this sample encode the identical CDR3. The chain recombines TRBV28 with TRBJ2-7, with 9 positions matching TRBD2. V was pared by 8 bases and J by 0 bases, with 5 bases of the junction left unmatched. The germline CDR1 and CDR2 sequences are MDHEN and SYDVKM. The CDR3 is made up of 14 amino acids. The CDR3 sequence is CASRLAESSYEQYF. In nucleotides, the CDR3 is TGTGCCAGCCGACTAGCGGAGAGCTCCTACGAGCAGTACTTC. The whole variable domain, filled in from reference TRBV28 and TRBJ2-7, reads DVKVTQSSRYLVKRTGEKVFLECVQDMDHENMFWYRQDPGLGLRLIYFSYDVKMKEKGDIPEGYSVSREKKERFSLILESASTNQTSMYLCASRLAESSYEQYFGPGTRLTVT.

This clone has a single count. V is TRBV6-1 and J is TRBJ1-3; D gene ambiguous. CDR3 size: 15 residues. V lost 7 bases and J 4 bases, leaving 17 bases between the germline ends. The germline V gene has CDR1 MNHNS and CDR2 SASEGT. CDR3 nucleotides: TGTGCCAGCATCGGGCCGCCGACCTGGGGAAACACCATATATTTT. It codes for CASIGPPTWGNTIYF.

This clone has just one count. V is TRBV27 and J is TRBJ2-6; either TRBD1 or TRBD2 may supply D (5 bases each). CDR1 is MNHEY and CDR2 is SMNVEV in the germline V gene (reference sequence). The CDR3 consists of 17 residues. Trimming took 3 bases from V and 1 from J, leaving 13 bases between them. In nucleotides, the CDR3 is TGTGCCAGCAGTTTGGGGACGGTTCCTTCTGGGGCCAACGTCCTGACTTTC. Amino acid sequence: CASSLGTVPSGANVLTF.

This clone has just one count. This chain joins TRBV6-5 and TRBJ2-5; 7 bases match TRBD1. Germline CDR1 and CDR2: MNHEY and SVGAGI. V was clipped by 6 bases and J by 4 bases; unmatched bases: 11. The CDR3 has 15 amino acids. The CDR3 bases are TGTGCCAGCAGGATAAACAGGGGCCCGGTAGAGACCCAGTACTTC. It is translated as CASRINRGPVETQYF.

This sequence joins TRBV6-1 and TRBJ2-6; D could derive from TRBD1 or TRBD2 (6 bases each). V lost 5 bases to trimming and J lost 2 bases, with 10 bases between them. Germline V gives CDR1 MNHNS, CDR2 SASEGT. This CDR3 contains 15 residues. Here the CDR3 reads CASSLGGAGANVLTF. The CDR3 DNA follows: TGTGCCAGCAGTTTGGGGGGCGCTGGGGCCAACGTCCTGACTTTC.

The chain couples TRBV7-9 to TRBJ1-2, with a possible D match to TRBD1 (6 bases). Trimming stripped 5 bases from V and 3 bases from J, with 13 bases between. Germline lookup yields CDR1 SEHNR and CDR2 FQNEAQ (reference sequence). The CDR3 runs 14 residues. As DNA, the CDR3 is TGTGCCAGCAGCGCACAACAGGGATACTATGGCTACACCTTC. Amino acids: CASSAQQGYYGYTF.

The CDR3 loop is CASSGSPHGGELFF. CDR3 bases: TGTGCCAGCAGTGGTTCTCCCCACGGCGGGGAGCTGTTTTTT. V is TRBV2 and J is TRBJ2-2; no clear D gene. V was pared by 4 bases and J by 7 bases, with 13 bases between. CDR1 is SNHLY and CDR2 is FYNNEI in the germline V gene. The CDR3 extends over 14 amino acids.

The chain has TRBV28 and TRBJ2-5, with D unclear. This CDR3 has 11 amino acids. Germline V CDR1 and CDR2: MDHEN, SYDVKM. Deletions cut 6 bases from V and 4 bases from J, with 6 bases between. This chain's CDR3 is CASRTRETQYF. The CDR3 DNA follows: TGTGCCAGCAGGACTCGAGAGACCCAGTACTTC. Full variable domain (outside the CDR3, taken from reference TRBV28 and TRBJ2-5): DVKVTQSSRYLVKRTGEKVFLECVQDMDHENMFWYRQDPGLGLRLIYFSYDVKMKEKGDIPEGYSVSREKKERFSLILESASTNQTSMYLCASRTRETQYFGPGTRLLVL.

The table lists this clone with a count of one. The chain carries TRBV28 and TRBJ2-1; either TRBD1 or TRBD2 may supply D (5 bases each). CDR3 size: 13 residues. Per germline, CDR1 MDHEN and CDR2 SYDVKM. Trimming left V 8 bases short and J 0 bases short, with 8 bases between. The CDR3 DNA reads as TGTGCCAGCCATGGGGGCTCCTACAATGAGCAGTTCTTC. Amino acids: CASHGGSYNEQFF.

CDR3 protein: CASSPGRLADTQYF. For the CDR3, the DNA is TGCGCCAGCAGCCCGGGACGACTCGCAGATACGCAGTATTTT. J is TRBJ2-3 and V is TRBV5-1; D may be TRBD1 or TRBD2 (5 bases each). The V gene's germline CDR1 is SGHRS and CDR2 YFSETQ. Trimming pared 4 bases from V and 4 bases from J, leaving 13 bases between. The CDR3 is 14 residues long.

The chain is built from TRBV7-9 and TRBJ1-1, with 9 bases lining up with TRBD1. Per germline, CDR1 SEHNR and CDR2 FQNEAQ (reference sequence). J gave up 2 bases and V 5 bases, and 9 bases lay outside the gene matches. The CDR3 runs 16 residues. The CDR3 coding sequence is TGTGCCAGCAGCCGTAAGGGACAGGGACAAAACACTGAAGCTTTCTTT. Amino acids: CASSRKGQGQNTEAFF.

The gene calls are TRBV28 and TRBJ2-1; TRBD1 aligns across 8 bases. J gave up 6 bases and V 6 bases, and 4 bases lay outside the gene matches. CDR1 and CDR2 from the germline V gene are MDHEN and SYDVKM. The CDR3 totals 13 residues. The CDR3 DNA reads as TGTGCCAGCAGACGACAGGGGAGCAATGAGCAGTTCTTC. It is translated as CASRRQGSNEQFF. Drawing the rest from reference TRBV28 and TRBJ2-1, the complete variable domain is DVKVTQSSRYLVKRTGEKVFLECVQDMDHENMFWYRQDPGLGLRLIYFSYDVKMKEKGDIPEGYSVSREKKERFSLILESASTNQTSMYLCASRRQGSNEQFFGPGTRLTVL.